The 17 T cell receptor beta chains below come from one sample, sequenced in a study of Ad26.COV2.S vaccination and SARS-CoV-2 variants. Treatment of the sample: about 20 received Ad26.COV2.S at low or high dose, single or two shots; 5 received placebo; per-sample allocation not given. Sampling took place 63 days after the first vaccine or placebo injection. Generated by immunoSEQ multiplex PCR, the TCRdb table keeps only in-frame clones and is missing some. The table shows 300,000 to 350,000 clones, with 90% occurring only once. Sequencing was performed on peripheral blood, taken in a trial of Ad26.COV2.S vaccine versus placebo. These receptors all come from a person aged 18-60 years who received the Ad26.COV2.S COVID-19 vaccine or a placebo.

The chain carries TRBV11-2 and TRBJ2-5; 7 bases are a match to TRBD2. CDR1 is SGHAT and CDR2 is FQNNGV in the germline V gene. J was trimmed by 5 bases and V by 5 bases; bases with no gene match: 8. The CDR3 totals 14 residues. The CDR3 DNA follows: TGTGCCAGCAGCCAATGGACTAGTCGGGAGACCCAGTACTTC. Amino acids: CASSQWTSRETQYF.

The chain carries TRBV15 and TRBJ2-2; 11 bases line up with TRBD2. Germline trimming cut 0 bases from V and 3 bases from J; bases unmatched to any gene: 6. Germline values: CDR1 LNHNV, CDR2 YYDKDF (reference sequence). CDR3 length: 18 amino acids. In nucleotides, the CDR3 is TGTGCCACCAGCAGAGACCGACTAGCGGGGCGGTACACCGGGGAGCTGTTTTTT. Its protein product is CATSRDRLAGRYTGELFF.

The chain has TRBV5-4 and TRBJ2-3, with D unresolved. CDR3 length: 14 amino acids. V was clipped by 1 base and J by 2 bases, with 8 bases between them. Germline V CDR1 and CDR2: SGHNT, YYREEE (reference sequence). In DNA, the CDR3 is TGTGCCAGCAGCTTGCCGCGGAACACAGATACGCAGTATTTT. This codes for CASSLPRNTDTQYF.

The chain recombines TRBV27 with TRBJ1-2; 7 bases map to TRBD1. Germline V CDR1 and CDR2: MNHEY, SMNVEV (reference sequence). The CDR3 sequence is 13 residues long. Trimming took 3 bases from V and 7 from J; bases not matched to a gene: 5. CDR3 loop: CASSFQQGTGYTF. CDR3 coding DNA: TGTGCCAGCAGTTTCCAACAGGGGACTGGCTACACCTTC.

Only one count was recorded for this clone. The genes are TRBV7-9 and TRBJ1-1, with 7 bases fitting TRBD1. After removal of 6 bases from V and 3 bases from J, the junction contained 10 bases not matched to a gene. Germline-derived CDR1 and CDR2 are SEHNR and FQNEAQ (reference sequence). The CDR3 consists of 15 residues. CDR3 bases: TGTGCCAGCAGAGGGGGCGAGCAGAGGGACACTGAAGCTTTCTTT. Its translation is CASRGGEQRDTEAFF.

This rearrangement joins TRBV30 to TRBJ2-6; D is ambiguous. V lost 5 bases and J lost 4, with 9 bases in between. There are 13 residues in the CDR3. Germline values: CDR1 GTSNPN, CDR2 SVGIG (reference sequence). The CDR3 nucleotides read TGTGCCTGGCTTCGTAGAGGGGCCAACGTCCTGACTTTC. Its translation is CAWLRRGANVLTF.

The chain couples TRBV4-3 to TRBJ2-1; a weak D match, TRBD2 (5 bases). The V gene's germline CDR1 is LGHNA and CDR2 YSLEER. Between the trimmed V and J ends, which lost 4 bases and 2 bases, there was a span of 12 bases. The CDR3 has 15 residues. In nucleotides, the CDR3 is TGCGCCAGCAGCCCTAGCCCGACACCCTACAATGAGCAGTTCTTC. Amino acids: CASSPSPTPYNEQFF.

This chain links TRBV15 with TRBJ1-2; D is possibly TRBD1 (6 bases). Germline lookup yields CDR1 LNHNV and CDR2 YYDKDF (reference sequence). Trimming shortened V by 0 bases and J by 4 bases, and 21 bases separated the two germline ends. This CDR3 comprises 18 residues. CDR3 in amino acids: CATSRDNVLGGRGYGYTF. The CDR3, as DNA: TGTGCCACCAGCAGAGATAACGTTCTGGGGGGCAGGGGCTATGGCTACACCTTC.

The table lists this clone with a count of one. V gene TRBV5-4 combines with J gene TRBJ1-2; the match to TRBD1 covers 8 bases. This CDR3 region has 15 residues. The J segment lost 6 bases and the V segment lost 0 bases, leaving 7 bases of the junction unmatched. CDR1 and CDR2 (germline): SGHNT, YYREEE (reference sequence). CDR3 nucleotide sequence: TGTGCCAGCAGCTTGGGTGTCAGGGGGCGCGATGGCTACACCTTC. It is translated as CASSLGVRGRDGYTF.

The chain employs TRBV18 and TRBJ1-4; no definite D call. Germline loops: CDR1 KGHSH, CDR2 LQKENI. The CDR3 consists of 13 residues. Trimming removed 3 bases at V and 6 bases at J, with 8 bases between. For the CDR3, the DNA is TGTGCCAGCTCACCGGACTTAGATGAAAAACTGTTTTTT. Amino acids: CASSPDLDEKLFF.

The rearrangement joins TRBV7-2 to TRBJ1-1; possibly TRBD1 for D (6 bases). This CDR3 comprises 15 residues. The germline V gene encodes CDR1 SGHTA and CDR2 FQGNSA. The V and J ends lost 7 bases and 6 bases respectively, with 21 bases between them. CDR3 nucleotide sequence: TGTGCCAGCAAAATCGGGGGCGGACCGAGATCTGAAGCTTTCTTT. Translated: CASKIGGGPRSEAFF. Using reference TRBV7-2 and TRBJ1-1 for the parts outside the CDR3, the full variable domain is GAGVSQSPSNKVTEKGKDVELRCDPISGHTALYWYRQSLGQGLEFLIYFQGNSAPDKSGLPSDRFSAERTGGSVSTLTIQRTQQEDSAVYLCASKIGGGPRSEAFFGQGTRLTVV.

V and J are TRBV5-1 and TRBJ1-6, with 7 bases identical to TRBD1. There are 15 residues in the CDR3. Germline V CDR1 and CDR2: SGHRS, YFSETQ. Unmatched junction bases numbered 8, after V lost 4 bases and J lost 7 bases. The CDR3 region has the DNA TGCGCCAGCAGCGAACCACAGGGGTCCAATTCACCCCTCCACTTT. Translated, it gives CASSEPQGSNSPLHF. Full variable domain (outside the CDR3, taken from reference TRBV5-1 and TRBJ1-6): KAGVTQTPRYLIKTRGQQVTLSCSPISGHRSVSWYQQTPGQGLQFLFEYFSETQRNKGNFPGRFSGRQFSNSRSEMNVSTLELGDSALYLCASSEPQGSNSPLHFGNGTRLTVT.

The genes are TRBV3-1 (or the pseudogene TRBV3-2) and TRBJ2-7, with TRBD1 as a possible D gene (6 bases). The CDR3 runs 14 residues. V was pared by 5 bases and J by 5 bases, with 16 bases between. CDR1 and CDR2 (germline): LGHDT, YNNKEL (reference sequence). The CDR3 sequence is CASSYGQRYDEQYF. CDR3 bases: TGTGCCAGCAGCTACGGACAGCGATACGACGAGCAGTACTTC.

V gene TRBV5-1 combines with J gene TRBJ1-4; no clear D gene. Per germline, CDR1 SGHRS and CDR2 YFSETQ. The CDR3 has 14 residues. V lost 3 bases and J lost 3, with 9 bases in between. The CDR3 coding sequence is TGCGCCAGCAGCTATGGGCAGGCTAATGAAAAACTGTTTTTT. It specifies CASSYGQANEKLFF.

This rearrangement joins TRBV7-3 to TRBJ2-2; D may correspond to TRBD1 or TRBD2 (5 bases each). Trimming left V 3 bases short and J 5 bases short, with 13 bases between. This CDR3 comprises 15 residues. Germline values: CDR1 SGHTA, CDR2 FQGTGA. Here the CDR3 reads CASSLGVERTGELFF. The CDR3 nucleotides read TGTGCCAGCAGCTTGGGGGTGGAGCGGACCGGGGAGCTGTTTTTT.

The chain employs TRBV19 and TRBJ1-1; D gene unclear. Trimming took off 5 bases at V and 2 bases at J, with 12 bases between the two ends. The CDR3 contains 14 residues. Per the germline V gene, CDR1 is LNHDA and CDR2 is SQIVND (reference sequence). This CDR3 reads CASSSGQLNTEAFF. The CDR3 DNA follows: TGTGCCAGTAGTTCGGGCCAGCTAAACACTGAAGCTTTCTTT.

CDR3 in amino acids: CASSLEYGQLNTEAFF. The CDR3 DNA is TGTGCCAGCAGCTTGGAATACGGACAACTCAACACTGAAGCTTTCTTT. The V call is TRBV5-8, the J call TRBJ1-1; perhaps TRBD1 as D (5 bases). The CDR3 length is 16 residues. Germline-derived CDR1 and CDR2 are SGHTS and YDEGEE. Trimming took off 0 bases at V and 2 bases at J, with 14 bases between the two ends.